Listed here is a single TCR beta chain. What it recognizes is unknown. This sample is part of a study of graft-versus-host responses after intestinal transplantation. CDR3 length: 14 amino acids. Germline V lookup: CDR1 MNHNS, CDR2 SASEGT. V dropped 2 bases and J dropped 4 bases, with 12 bases sitting between them. This table comes from immunoSEQ multiplex PCR, and its TCRdb copy is limited to in-frame clones, with some not included. The data contain under 75,000 clones, around 90% of them singletons. The sequencing used unstimulated CD8+ T cells sorted from spleen or lymph node cells, collected before transplant. This rearrangement joins TRBV6-1 to TRBJ2-7, with D uncertain. The receptor comes from a human donor who was the organ donor for an intestinal transplant. The CDR3 DNA follows: TGTGCCAGCAGTGAATGGCAGGAAGCATACGAGCAGTACGTC. It codes for CASSEWQEAYEQYV.